The 6 T cell receptor beta chains given below trace back to one sample, sequenced in a study of PD-1 blockade in classical Hodgkin lymphoma. Following autologous stem cell transplantation, relapse occurred in every patient, and exposure to brentuximab vedotin varied. Profiling relied on immunoSEQ multiplex PCR, and the TCRdb table lists in-frame clones only, not all of them. Of 43,000 or so clones in the sample, more than 70% were seen once. The sequences come from peripheral blood mononuclear cells (PBMCs), collected at baseline. These receptors originate from a human donor with classical Hodgkin lymphoma.

The gene calls are TRBV19 and TRBJ2-5; the D call may be TRBD1 or TRBD2 (5 bases each). This CDR3 comprises 13 residues. Germline V CDR1 and CDR2: LNHDA, SQIVND (reference sequence). Trimming left V 5 bases short and J 5 bases short, with 12 bases between. CDR3 residues: CASSSGGLETQYF. CDR3 nucleotide sequence: TGTGCCAGTAGTTCTGGGGGTTTGGAGACCCAGTACTTC. The complete variable domain, with remaining parts taken from reference TRBV19 and TRBJ2-5, reads DGGITQSPKYLFRKEGQNVTLSCEQNLNHDAMYWYRQDPGQGLRLIYYSQIVNDFQKGDIAEGYSVSREKKESFPLTVTSAQKNPTAFYLCASSSGGLETQYFGPGTRLLVL.

V is TRBV2 and J is TRBJ1-6; 8 positions match TRBD1. This CDR3 is built from 16 residues. Germline V CDR1 and CDR2: SNHLY, FYNNEI. V lost 6 bases, J lost 9 bases, and 13 bases stayed unmatched. The CDR3 spells CASRRGENRGGSPLHF. CDR3 DNA sequence: TGTGCCAGCAGAAGAGGGGAAAACAGGGGGGGTTCACCCCTCCACTTT.

The V and J genes are TRBV28 and TRBJ2-1; D uncertain. The germline gives CDR1 MDHEN, CDR2 SYDVKM. This CDR3 is built from 14 residues. Trimming removed 7 bases from V and 9 bases from J, with 19 bases in between. In nucleotides, the CDR3 is TGTGCCAGCAAGGCTGGACCCTTTTCGAGTGAGCAGTTCTTC. Its protein product is CASKAGPFSSEQFF.

The genes are TRBV25-1 and TRBJ2-5; TRBD1 agrees at 9 bases. Germline loops: CDR1 MGHDK, CDR2 SYGVNS. This CDR3 is built from 15 residues. Trimming at V came to 4 bases and at J to 14 bases, leaving 17 bases not matched to a gene. CDR3 residues: CASSVTSVRDRDFYF. CDR3 in DNA: TGTGCCAGCAGTGTGACCAGCGTCCGGGACAGGGACTTTTACTTC.

The chain recombines TRBV28 with TRBJ2-5; D is uncertain. The germline V gene encodes CDR1 MDHEN and CDR2 SYDVKM. The CDR3 totals 16 residues. V was clipped by 0 bases and J by 2 bases, with 13 bases between them. The CDR3 DNA is TGTGCCAGCAGTTTATGGCCGATACGAAGTCAAGAGACCCAGTACTTC. Translating it yields CASSLWPIRSQETQYF.

This chain connects TRBV5-1 to TRBJ2-5; a possible D gene is TRBD1 (6 bases). The V gene lost 3 bases and the J gene lost 10 bases, with 10 bases spanning the gap. The CDR3 is 11 residues long. Looked up from germline, CDR1 is SGHRS and CDR2 is YFSETQ. The CDR3 loop reads CASSSPGHQYF. CDR3 nucleotide sequence: TGCGCCAGCAGCTCTCCGGGACACCAGTACTTC.